These 15 T cell receptor beta chains originate from one sample sequenced in a study of low-dose radiotherapy and immunotherapy resistance in tumors. Time point defined: before trial treatment. Alpha- and beta-chain coverage of first-strand cDNA came from TRAV- and TRBV-specific primers. TCR amplification used roughly 21 PCR cycles, a constant-region primer and a V-primer adapter. Via MiXCR, TCRdb re-called the reads, giving one row per CDR3 protein. In the table there are around 64,000 distinct CDR3 sequences, approximately 25% of which are singletons. The starting material was PBMCs, obtained before treatment. These receptors all come from a male donor with rectosigmoid adenocarcinoma.

This clonotype was counted many times. The genes are TRBV12-3 or TRBV12-4 and TRBJ2-2; D uncertain. V was trimmed by 2 bases and J by 6 bases, leaving 7 bases between them. The CDR3 sequence is 13 residues long. CDR3 DNA: TGTGCCAGCAGTTTATTTCGCCCCGGGGAGCTGTTTTTT. Encoded protein: CASSLFRPGELFF.

This clonotype was recorded many times. This sequence joins TRBV18 and TRBJ1-5, with D possibly matching TRBD1 (5 bases). Trimming cost V 5 bases and J 0 bases, with 8 bases left between them. Germline values: CDR1 KGHSH, CDR2 LQKENI. The length of the CDR3 is 14 residues. CDR3 amino acids: CASSSGPSNQPQHF. CDR3 coding DNA: TGTGCCAGCTCATCGGGACCTAGCAATCAGCCCCAGCATTTT.

This clonotype has at least ten counts. The rearrangement uses TRBV5-1 and TRBJ2-2; possibly TRBD1 for D (5 bases). The CDR3 totals 14 residues. CDR1 is SGHRS, CDR2 YFSETQ, per germline. The germline V and J ends were trimmed by 5 bases and 1 base, with 9 bases remaining between them. The CDR3 region is CASRYGQNTGELFF. CDR3 coding DNA: TGCGCCAGCAGATATGGACAGAACACCGGGGAGCTGTTTTTT.

This clonotype was counted ten times or more. The chain carries TRBV7-2 and TRBJ1-4, with 10 bases matching TRBD1. The J segment lost 10 bases and the V segment lost 4 bases, leaving 0 bases of the junction unmatched. The CDR3 consists of 12 residues. Germline assignment: CDR1 SGHTA and CDR2 FQGNSA. The chain's CDR3 is CASSWDRGKLFF. CDR3 in DNA: TGTGCCAGCAGCTGGGACAGGGGAAAACTGTTTTTT.

This clonotype was counted at least ten times. This rearrangement joins TRBV5-5 to TRBJ1-1; D is uncertain. The V end was cut by 1 base, the J end by 3 bases, with 7 bases between. This CDR3 is built from 13 residues. Per the germline V gene, CDR1 is SGHKS and CDR2 is YYEKEE (reference sequence). The CDR3 here is CASSLWTDTEAFF. In nucleotides, the CDR3 is TGTGCCAGCAGCTTGTGGACGGACACTGAAGCTTTCTTT.

This chain uses TRBV27 with TRBJ1-2; D perhaps matches TRBD1 (5 bases). Germline values: CDR1 MNHEY, CDR2 SMNVEV (reference sequence). Trimming removed 7 bases at V and 5 bases at J, with 14 bases between. The CDR3 consists of 13 residues. CDR3 nucleotides: TGTGCCAGCATTAAAAATCGGGGGTATGGCTACACCTTC. Translated: CASIKNRGYGYTF.

This clonotype was picked up many times. The chain combines TRBV28 with TRBJ2-7, with D possibly called TRBD1 or TRBD2 (5 bases each). V was clipped by 6 bases and J by 2 bases, with 17 bases between them. The CDR3 spans 15 residues. Per the germline V gene, CDR1 is MDHEN and CDR2 is SYDVKM. DNA of the CDR3: TGTGCCAGCAGGCCCCCTGGGACGCCACCCTACGAGCAGTACTTC. It codes for CASRPPGTPPYEQYF.

This clonotype was seen at least ten times. The chain couples TRBV20-1 to TRBJ2-7; possible D gene TRBD2, 6 bases. V lost 2 bases and J lost 0, with 14 bases in between. CDR3 length: 15 residues. Germline V gene data show CDR1 as DFQATT and CDR2 as SNEGSKA (reference sequence). The CDR3 DNA sequence: TGCAGTGCTAGACTCGGGACTTCCTCCTCCTACGAGCAGTACTTC. Translated: CSARLGTSSSYEQYF.

This clonotype was detected ten times or more. In DNA, the CDR3 is TGTGCCAGCAGCGACGGACGGGGTCGAGGCCAGCCCCAGCATTTT. Translation: CASSDGRGRGQPQHF. The chain has TRBV7-2 and TRBJ1-5, with no clear D. Trimming removed 5 bases at V and 7 bases at J, with 18 bases between. This CDR3 is built from 15 residues. CDR1 is SGHTA, CDR2 FQGNSA, per germline.

This clonotype was counted at least ten times. This rearrangement joins TRBV9 to TRBJ2-5; TRBD2 aligns across 9 bases. This CDR3 has 16 amino acids. Looked up from germline, CDR1 is SGDLS and CDR2 is YYNGEE. V gave up 4 bases and J gave up 5 bases; unmatched junction bases: 12. The CDR3 DNA reads TGTGCCAGCAGCAGGCAAGCGGGAGGCAATGGGGAGACCCAGTACTTC. Its translation is CASSRQAGGNGETQYF.

This clonotype showed up many times. The CDR3 bases are TGTGCCAGCAGCATAGTAACGACAGGGCCGCCCCTCGTAGATACGCAGTATTTT. As protein: CASSIVTTGPPLVDTQYF. This chain uses TRBV7-2 with TRBJ2-3, with TRBD1 matching over 7 bases. The CDR3 covers 18 residues. CDR1 is SGHTA, CDR2 FQGNSA, per germline. The junction had 19 bases not matched to a gene; V was cut back by 5 bases and J by 5 bases.

This clonotype came up many times. This chain connects TRBV27 to TRBJ2-1, with 9 bases matching TRBD1. The germline gives CDR1 MNHEY, CDR2 SMNVEV (reference sequence). The CDR3 spans 17 residues. J gave up 3 bases and V 3 bases, and 9 bases lay outside the gene matches. CDR3 region: CASSFRPDRGFYNEQFF. The CDR3 DNA sequence: TGTGCCAGCAGTTTCCGACCCGACAGGGGGTTCTACAATGAGCAGTTCTTC.

This clonotype was detected ten times or more. The chain is built from TRBV12-3 or TRBV12-4 and TRBJ1-5; no definite D call. The CDR3 contains 14 residues. V shed 6 bases and J shed 6 bases, with 15 bases lying between them. The CDR3 DNA sequence: TGTGCCAGCAGCCTGACCTCTGAGTCTCAGCCCCAGCATTTT. This translates into CASSLTSESQPQHF.

The V call is TRBV28, the J call TRBJ2-5, with D hard to call. Trimming took off 3 bases at V and 7 bases at J, with 6 bases between the two ends. The germline gives CDR1 MDHEN, CDR2 SYDVKM. There are 11 residues in the CDR3. CDR3 residues: CASSLLRTQYF. DNA for the CDR3: TGTGCCAGCAGTTTGCTTCGGACCCAGTACTTC.

Turning to this clonotype: A read error is likely here: a far larger clone is one base away. The chain uses TRBV6-2 or TRBV6-3 and TRBJ2-7; D gene ambiguous. CDR3 size: 12 residues. Germline V gives CDR1 MNHEY, CDR2 SVGEGT. Trimming pared 6 bases from V and 7 bases from J, leaving 13 bases between. The CDR3 nucleotides are TGTGCCAGCAGAGGTCCGAACGGTGAGCAGTACTTC. Protein product: CASRGPNGEQYF.